The next 10 T cell receptor beta chains were all read from a single sample in a study of blood T cell repertoires in COVID-19. TCRdb's table, derived via immunoSEQ multiplex PCR, lists solely in-frame clones and lacks some. The sample holds 250,000 to 350,000 clones, approximately 86% seen once. The specimen was PBMCs or T cells enriched from blood (not recorded which). These receptors were obtained from a woman between 18 and 29 years old who had recovered from COVID-19.

The table lists this clone with a few counts. V usage is TRBV14 and J usage is TRBJ2-1; D not certain. CDR1 SGHDN and CDR2 FVKESK come from the germline V gene. V was shortened by 0 bases and J by 3 bases, with 9 bases between the two germline ends. This CDR3 comprises 15 residues. Written as DNA, the CDR3 is TGTGCCAGCAGCCAAGAAACTTCTCTCTACAATGAGCAGTTCTTC. This sequence encodes CASSQETSLYNEQFF.

This clone was observed a single time. The chain joins TRBV15 to TRBJ2-3; 11 bases line up with TRBD2. J was trimmed by 5 bases and V by 2 bases; bases with no gene match: 3. The CDR3 contains 15 residues. CDR1 is LNHNV and CDR2 is YYDKDF in the germline V gene (reference sequence). CDR3 bases: TGTGCCACCAGCAGAAATAGCGGGAGGGGAGATACGCAGTATTTT. Its protein is CATSRNSGRGDTQYF.

This clone was detected once. This rearrangement joins TRBV5-5 to TRBJ1-4; 7 nucleotides agree with TRBD1. Per germline, CDR1 SGHKS and CDR2 YYEKEE (reference sequence). The ends lost 3 bases at V and 3 bases at J; junction bases unmatched: 11. CDR3 length: 17 residues. CDR3 nucleotides: TGTGCCAGCAGCTCGTTGACAGGGTCGGGAGCTAATGAAAAACTGTTTTTT. Translated: CASSSLTGSGANEKLFF.

V gene TRBV6-5 combines with J gene TRBJ2-1; 8 bases are a match to TRBD2. Germline loops: CDR1 MNHEY, CDR2 SVGAGI. Trimming at V came to 7 bases and at J to 0 bases, leaving 5 bases not matched to a gene. This CDR3 is built from 15 residues. CDR3 in amino acids: CASTFSGVSYNEQFF. DNA of the CDR3: TGTGCCAGCACCTTTAGCGGGGTCTCCTACAATGAGCAGTTCTTC.

This clone was found a few times. The J gene is TRBJ2-7, the V gene TRBV19; 8 nucleotides agree with TRBD2. Germline CDR1 LNHDA, CDR2 SQIVND (reference sequence). CDR3 length: 14 amino acids. With 3 bases clipped from V and 6 bases from J, the junction kept 7 bases outside the gene matches. For the CDR3, the DNA is TGTGCCAGTAGTATTGGCGGACTAGCAGGCGAGCAGTACTTC. Translation: CASSIGGLAGEQYF.

The genes are TRBV6-2 or TRBV6-3 and TRBJ2-3, with D hard to call. Deletions cut 2 bases from V and 6 bases from J, with 6 bases between. The CDR3 spans 12 residues. The germline V gene encodes CDR1 MNHEY and CDR2 SVGEGT. CDR3 coding DNA: TGTGCCAGCAGTTACATCTACGATACGCAGTATTTT. It codes for CASSYIYDTQYF.

The chain joins TRBV11-2 to TRBJ1-5, with TRBD1 as a possible D gene (6 bases). V lost 4 bases to trimming and J lost 1 base, with 14 bases between them. The CDR3 sequence is 16 residues long. Germline-derived CDR1 and CDR2 are SGHAT and FQNNGV. CDR3 nucleotides: TGTGCCAGCAGCTACGATACAGGGTACAGCAATCAGCCCCAGCATTTT. Translation: CASSYDTGYSNQPQHF.

The chain joins TRBV7-2 to TRBJ2-1; TRBD2 is a possible D gene (5 bases). Germline V lookup: CDR1 SGHTA, CDR2 FQGNSA. V shed 1 base and J shed 6 bases, with 13 bases lying between them. CDR3 size: 15 residues. Here the CDR3 reads CASSLETSVVNEQFF. CDR3 DNA: TGTGCCAGCAGCTTAGAAACTAGTGTAGTCAATGAGCAGTTCTTC.

The CDR3 loop is CASSRGTAGYQETQYF. CDR3 nucleotide sequence: TGTGCCAGCAGCCGAGGGACCGCGGGGTACCAAGAGACCCAGTACTTC. The chain links TRBV3-1 (or the pseudogene TRBV3-2) to TRBJ2-5, with D possibly matching TRBD2 (6 bases). CDR1 and CDR2 (germline): LGHDT, YNNKEL (reference sequence). The CDR3 is 16 residues long. V was shortened by 4 bases and J by 0 bases, with 15 bases between the two germline ends.

The chain employs TRBV7-9 and TRBJ2-3; D ambiguous. With 0 bases removed from V and 2 bases from J, the gap between germline ends came to 15 bases. Per the germline V gene, CDR1 is SEHNR and CDR2 is FQNEAQ (reference sequence). CDR3 length: 17 residues. CDR3 in amino acids: CASSLAAHGVITDTQYF. Here the CDR3 DNA reads TGTGCCAGCAGCTTAGCGGCCCACGGAGTGATCACAGATACGCAGTATTTT.